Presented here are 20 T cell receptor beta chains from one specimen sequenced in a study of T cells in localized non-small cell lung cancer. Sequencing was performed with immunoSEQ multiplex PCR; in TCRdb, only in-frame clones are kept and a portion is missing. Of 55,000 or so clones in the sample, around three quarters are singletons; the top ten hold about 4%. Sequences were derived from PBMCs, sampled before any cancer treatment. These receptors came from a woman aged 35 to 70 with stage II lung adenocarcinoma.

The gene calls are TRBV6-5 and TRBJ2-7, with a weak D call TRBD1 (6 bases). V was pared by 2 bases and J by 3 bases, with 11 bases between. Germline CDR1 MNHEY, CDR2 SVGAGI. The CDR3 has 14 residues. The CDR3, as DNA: TGTGCCAGCAGTTACGACGGACAGAACTACGAGCAGTACTTC. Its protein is CASSYDGQNYEQYF.

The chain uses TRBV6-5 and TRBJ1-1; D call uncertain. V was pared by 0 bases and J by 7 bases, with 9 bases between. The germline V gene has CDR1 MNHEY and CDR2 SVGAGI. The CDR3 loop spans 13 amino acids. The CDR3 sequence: CASSYSSEGEAFF. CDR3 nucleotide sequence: TGTGCCAGCAGTTACTCATCGGAGGGTGAAGCTTTCTTT.

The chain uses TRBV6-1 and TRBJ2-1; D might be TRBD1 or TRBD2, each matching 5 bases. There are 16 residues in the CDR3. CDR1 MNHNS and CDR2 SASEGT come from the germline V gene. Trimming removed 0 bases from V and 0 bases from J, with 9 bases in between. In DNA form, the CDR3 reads TGTGCCAGCAGTGAAGCCCGGGGCTTCTCCTACAATGAGCAGTTCTTC. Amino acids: CASSEARGFSYNEQFF.

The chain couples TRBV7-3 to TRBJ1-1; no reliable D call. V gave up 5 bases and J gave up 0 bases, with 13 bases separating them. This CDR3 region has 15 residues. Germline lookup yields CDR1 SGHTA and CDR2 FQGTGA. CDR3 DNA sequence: TGTGCCAGCAGCCGAGAAGGAGGGCTGAACACTGAAGCTTTCTTT. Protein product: CASSREGGLNTEAFF.

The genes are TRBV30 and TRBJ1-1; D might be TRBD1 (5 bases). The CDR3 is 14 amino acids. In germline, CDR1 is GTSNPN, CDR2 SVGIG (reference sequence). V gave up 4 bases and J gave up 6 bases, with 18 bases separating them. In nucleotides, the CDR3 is TGTGCCTGGACTCTTGGGGCTCTGGGCGCTGAAGCTTTCTTT. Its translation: CAWTLGALGAEAFF.

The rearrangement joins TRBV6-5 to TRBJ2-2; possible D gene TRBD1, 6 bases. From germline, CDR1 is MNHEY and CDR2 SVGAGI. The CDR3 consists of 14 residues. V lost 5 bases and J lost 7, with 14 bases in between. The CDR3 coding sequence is TGTGCCAGCAGTAGGAACAGGGATGGCGGGGAGCTGTTTTTT. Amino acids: CASSRNRDGGELFF.

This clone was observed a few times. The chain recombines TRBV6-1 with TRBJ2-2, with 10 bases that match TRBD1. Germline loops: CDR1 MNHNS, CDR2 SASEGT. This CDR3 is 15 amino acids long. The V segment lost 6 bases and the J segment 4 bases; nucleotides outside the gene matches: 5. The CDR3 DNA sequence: TGTGCCAGCAGGACAGGGGGCGCAGGCACCGGGGAGCTGTTTTTT. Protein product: CASRTGGAGTGELFF.

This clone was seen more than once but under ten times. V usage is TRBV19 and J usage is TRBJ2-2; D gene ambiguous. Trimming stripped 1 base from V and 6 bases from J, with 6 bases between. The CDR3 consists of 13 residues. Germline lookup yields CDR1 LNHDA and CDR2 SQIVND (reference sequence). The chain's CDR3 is CASSIVSAGELFF. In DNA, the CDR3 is TGTGCCAGTAGTATAGTGTCGGCCGGGGAGCTGTTTTTT.

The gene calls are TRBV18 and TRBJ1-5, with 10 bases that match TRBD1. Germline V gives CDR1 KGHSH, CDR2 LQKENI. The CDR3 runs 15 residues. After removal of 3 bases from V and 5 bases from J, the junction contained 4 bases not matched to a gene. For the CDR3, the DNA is TGTGCCAGCTCACCGCCGGGGACAGGGGATCAGCCCCAGCATTTT. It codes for CASSPPGTGDQPQHF.

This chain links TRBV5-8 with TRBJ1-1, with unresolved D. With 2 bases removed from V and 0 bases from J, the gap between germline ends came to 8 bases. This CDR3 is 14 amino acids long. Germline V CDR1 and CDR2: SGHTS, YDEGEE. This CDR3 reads CASSFLGMNTEAFF. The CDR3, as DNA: TGTGCCAGCAGCTTCTTGGGCATGAACACTGAAGCTTTCTTT.

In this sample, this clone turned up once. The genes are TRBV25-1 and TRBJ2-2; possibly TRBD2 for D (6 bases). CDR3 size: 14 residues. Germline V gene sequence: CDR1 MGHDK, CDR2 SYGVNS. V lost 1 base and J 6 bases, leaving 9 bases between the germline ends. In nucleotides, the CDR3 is TGTGCCAGCAGTGAATGGCCGGGAGCCGGGGAGCTGTTTTTT. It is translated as CASSEWPGAGELFF.

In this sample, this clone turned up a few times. As DNA, the CDR3 is TGTGCCAGCAGCCCGGTAGGCAGCAATCAGCCCCAGCATTTT. Residues: CASSPVGSNQPQHF. The gene calls are TRBV6-5 and TRBJ1-5; no clear D gene. CDR3 length: 14 amino acids. Trimming stripped 6 bases from V and 1 base from J, with 10 bases between. Germline V lookup: CDR1 MNHEY, CDR2 SVGAGI.

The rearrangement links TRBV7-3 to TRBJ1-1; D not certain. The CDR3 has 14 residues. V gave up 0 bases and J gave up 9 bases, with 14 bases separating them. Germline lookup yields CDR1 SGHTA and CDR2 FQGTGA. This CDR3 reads CASSLTRTEWKAFF. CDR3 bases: TGTGCCAGCAGCTTAACCCGGACCGAATGGAAAGCTTTCTTT.

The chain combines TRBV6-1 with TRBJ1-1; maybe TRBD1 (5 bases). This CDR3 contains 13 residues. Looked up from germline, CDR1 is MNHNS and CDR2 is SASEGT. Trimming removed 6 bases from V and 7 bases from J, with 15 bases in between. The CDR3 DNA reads TGTGCCAGCAGCCCCAAAGGGGCCGGTGAAGCTTTCTTT. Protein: CASSPKGAGEAFF.

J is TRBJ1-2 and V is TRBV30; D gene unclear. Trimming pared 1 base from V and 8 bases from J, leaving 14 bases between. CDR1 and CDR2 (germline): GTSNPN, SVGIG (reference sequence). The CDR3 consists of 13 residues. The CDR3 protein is CAWSGVGFGGYTF. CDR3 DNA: TGTGCCTGGAGTGGGGTCGGCTTCGGAGGCTACACCTTC.

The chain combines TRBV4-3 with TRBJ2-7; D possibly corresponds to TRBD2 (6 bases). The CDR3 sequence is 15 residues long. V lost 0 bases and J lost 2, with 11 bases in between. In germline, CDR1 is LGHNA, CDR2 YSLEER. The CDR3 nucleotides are TGCGCCAGCAGCCAAGACGGCGGGACGACCTACGAGCAGTACTTC. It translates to CASSQDGGTTYEQYF.

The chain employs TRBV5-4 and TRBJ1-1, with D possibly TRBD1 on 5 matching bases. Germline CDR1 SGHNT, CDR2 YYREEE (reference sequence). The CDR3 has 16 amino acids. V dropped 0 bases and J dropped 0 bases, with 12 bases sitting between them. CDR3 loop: CASSLDLTALNTEAFF. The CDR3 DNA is TGTGCCAGCAGCTTGGACTTGACAGCTTTGAACACTGAAGCTTTCTTT.

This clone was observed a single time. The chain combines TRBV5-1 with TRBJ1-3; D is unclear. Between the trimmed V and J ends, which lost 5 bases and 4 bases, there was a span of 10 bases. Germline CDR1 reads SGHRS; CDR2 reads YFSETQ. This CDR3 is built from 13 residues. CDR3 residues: CASRLGKGNTIYF. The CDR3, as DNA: TGCGCCAGCAGACTGGGAAAGGGAAACACCATATATTTT.

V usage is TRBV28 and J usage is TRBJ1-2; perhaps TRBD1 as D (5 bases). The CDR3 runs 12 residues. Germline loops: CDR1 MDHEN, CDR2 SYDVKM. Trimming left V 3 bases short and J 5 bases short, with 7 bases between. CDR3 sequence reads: CASSLGPYGYTF. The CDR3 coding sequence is TGTGCCAGCAGTTTGGGACCTTATGGCTACACCTTC.

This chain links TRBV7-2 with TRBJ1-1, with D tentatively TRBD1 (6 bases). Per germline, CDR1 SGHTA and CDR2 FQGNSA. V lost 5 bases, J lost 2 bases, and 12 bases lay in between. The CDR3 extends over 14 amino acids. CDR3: CASSTQGFNTEAFF. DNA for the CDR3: TGTGCCAGCAGCACTCAGGGGTTTAACACTGAAGCTTTCTTT.